This T cell receptor (beta chain) was sequenced during a study of cytomegalovirus exposure and HLA in healthy donors. Germline V gives CDR1 MDHEN, CDR2 SYDVKM. The length of the CDR3 is 17 residues. The V gene lost 5 bases and the J gene lost 1 base, with 17 bases spanning the gap. Overall study results and limits: It was approximately 150 TCR beta chains that were listed as cytomegalovirus-associated.

The study ran its PCR with 60 Vbeta and 13 Jbeta primers. The table came from immunoSEQ multiplex PCR; TCRdb's copy has only in-frame clones and leaves some out. The sample holds about 76,000 clones, just under 80% seen once. Worth noting for this clone: Its antigen is currently unknown.

Sample: PBMCs. V gene TRBV28 combines with J gene TRBJ1-4, with no clear D. The origin of this receptor is a woman between 35 and 50 years old in good health and CMV-seropositive. The CDR3 sequence is CASSPIVAVRTNEKLFF. CDR3 nucleotide sequence: TGTGCCAGCAGTCCCATCGTAGCCGTAAGAACTAATGAAAAACTGTTTTTT.